This T cell receptor beta chain was recovered during a study of shared clonotypes between healthy human individuals. At the level of the study: Each donor's CD4 naive and CD4 memory cells filled three plates apiece, CD8 naive two, and CD8 memory one.

With respect to this clone: Antigen specificity is unknown.

This CDR3 is built from 14 residues. Germline V gives CDR1 LNHDA, CDR2 SQIVND (reference sequence). V shed 3 bases, J shed 3 bases, and the junction held 3 bases outside the gene matches. Libraries were prepared by immunoSEQ multiplex PCR; TCRdb keeps only in-frame clonotypes and omits some of them. The sample records 2 million to 2.5 million clones, about 90% being singletons. General observations from the study: Shared clonotypes across all four donors exceeded non-shared ones in generation probability.

V usage is TRBV19 and J usage is TRBJ2-7; TRBD1 matches at 9 bases. The sequence was collected from a man aged 18 to 30 in good health. Some clones in this sample may be carry-over from other donors' samples. The material sequenced was naive CD4+ T cells from PBMCs. The subset is: CD45RA+ positively selected. The CDR3 is CASSIPGQGYEQYF. The CDR3 DNA is TGTGCCAGTAGTATTCCGGGACAGGGCTACGAGCAGTACTTC.